This TCR beta chain was retrieved from a study of identical twins. Notes on the study in general: Memory repertoires showed no such pattern, whereas abundant cord blood beta clonotypes carried fewer insertions. Within beta out-of-frame sequences, the excess sharing observed between twins was weaker.

The V end was cut by 4 bases, the J end by 4 bases, with 4 bases between. The CDR3 is 11 residues long. The germline V gene has CDR1 MDHEN and CDR2 SYDVKM. This clonotype was observed at least ten times. Its antigen remains unknown. There were only healthy Caucasians among the donors. Each cDNA held unique molecular identifiers, and template switching gave it a universal primer site. TCRdb analysed the 5' RACE reads with MiXCR anew, one entry per CDR3 protein. The sample consists of about 100,000 distinct CDR3 sequences, under 6.5% of them appearing once. The chain has TRBV28 and TRBJ1-2, with no clear D. Sequencing input: memory T cells sorted from blood. The sequence was collected from a woman between 50 and 59 years old in good health. CDR3 residues: CASSYGYGYTF. CDR3 coding DNA: TGTGCCAGCAGTTACGGCTATGGCTACACCTTC.